This TCR beta chain was captured in a study of identical twins. With 3 bases removed from V and 3 bases from J, the gap between germline ends came to 13 bases. The germline V gene encodes CDR1 SGDLS and CDR2 YYNGEE. The CDR3 extends over 14 amino acids. Each CDR3 protein gets one entry after TCRdb re-called the 5' RACE reads with MiXCR. The sample contains 450,000 or so distinct CDR3 sequences, 20% to 25% of which appear only once. The same data also went into a second study, on T cells expressing NK-cell markers.

The chain is built from TRBV9 and TRBJ2-7; D may be TRBD1 or TRBD2 (6 bases each). Material: CD4+ T cells sorted from blood. This receptor was taken from a woman younger than 30 in good health. For the CDR3, the DNA is TGTGCCAGCAGCGCAAGGGGGGACCTCTACGAGCAGTACTTC. Its translation: CASSARGDLYEQYF.